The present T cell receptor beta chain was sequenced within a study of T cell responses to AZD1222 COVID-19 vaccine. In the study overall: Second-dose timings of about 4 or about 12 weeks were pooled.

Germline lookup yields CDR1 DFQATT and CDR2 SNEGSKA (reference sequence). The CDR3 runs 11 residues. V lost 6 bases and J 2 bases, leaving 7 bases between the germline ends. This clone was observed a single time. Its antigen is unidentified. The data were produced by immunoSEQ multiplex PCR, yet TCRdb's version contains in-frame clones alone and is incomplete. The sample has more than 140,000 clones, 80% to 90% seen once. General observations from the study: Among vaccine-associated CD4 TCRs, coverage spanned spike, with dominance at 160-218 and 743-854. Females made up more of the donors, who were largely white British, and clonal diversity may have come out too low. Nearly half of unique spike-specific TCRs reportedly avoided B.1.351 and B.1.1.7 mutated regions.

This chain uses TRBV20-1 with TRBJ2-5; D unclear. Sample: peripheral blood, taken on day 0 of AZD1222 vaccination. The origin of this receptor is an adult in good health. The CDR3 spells CSALPQETQYF. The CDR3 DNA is TGCAGTGCCTTGCCGCAAGAGACCCAGTACTTC.